This is a list of T cell receptor beta chains from one sample in a study of cytomegalovirus exposure and HLA in healthy donors. TCRdb's table, derived via immunoSEQ multiplex PCR, lists solely in-frame clones and lacks some. The sample includes under 200,000 clones, about 81% of them seen just once. The sequencing sample was made of PBMCs. These TCRs come from a girl aged 5-17 years in good health and CMV-seropositive. CDR3s include the opening cysteine and the closing phenylalanine or tryptophan.

V	CDR3
TRBV10-3	CAISESFNYGYTF
TRBV30	CAWIRDKETQYF
TRBV27	CASSLSGDIYNEQFF
TRBV5-1	CASSLVLGAFEKLFF
TRBV13	CASNPTGGNAKNIQYF
TRBV29-1	CTVEGATEAFF
TRBV30	CAWSVRLAGYNEQFF
TRBV30	CAWSFPTGARGGYTF
TRBV28	CASSKTLLNQPQHF
TRBV5-1	CASSLAPFEQYF
TRBV28	CASSLYGDQPQHF
TRBV28	CASSCTSGRAADTGELFF
TRBV6-1	CASSEGQVDQPQHF
TRBV9	CASSARGNWDEKLFF
TRBV7-3	CASSRGGVETQYF
TRBV29-1	CSVENSLAKNIQYF
TRBV27	CASSWDSQFGELFF
TRBV12-5	CASAGLPNTEAFF
TRBV7-3	CASSSSGTVSGANVLTF
TRBV7-9	CASSLPQEQFF
TRBV5-5	CASSFTKTGDKEKLFF
TRBV6-5	CASGRANEQFF
TRBV9	CASSVGLAAREDEQFF
TRBV28	CATNKDRAEAFF
TRBV5-1	CASSFGQRTDTQYF
TRBV7-4	CASSSGLAGGRETQYF
TRBV5-5	CASSGAATNEKLFF
TRBV10-1	CASSESVGGTEAFF
TRBV7-8	CASSPLGGGVVDTQYF
TRBV6-5	CASSPERGKGELFF
TRBV4-1	CASSQEFLAGGQETQYF
TRBV5-1	CASSQAILAGGTQETQYF
TRBV25-1	CASSEYTGEGGYTF
TRBV7-9	CASSLENYGGAGQPQHF
TRBV7-3	CASSAGQGTNEQFF
TRBV5-4	CASSLNLGANVLTF
TRBV5-1	CASSLLVHSEETQYF